Listed here are 7 T cell receptor beta chains from one sample, sequenced in a study of T cell repertoires in cytomegalovirus infection (dated by TCRdb to about 2019). These reads were obtained on an Illumina HiSeq 1500. Using fastp trimming at Q25 and MiXCR clonotype assembly, TCRdb reanalyzed the public sequencing data and kept in-frame beta chains. Rows matching on CDR3 protein sequence are summarized as one entry with the most common DNA and genes. The table for this sample lists hundreds of thousands of distinct CDR3 sequences; over 7.5% of them were counted only once. The ten largest clones add up to about 3.9% of the sample. The specimen was PBMCs. The receptors were sampled from a human donor in good health (CMV status not recorded). Some clones in this sample may be carry-over from other donors' samples.

The chain is built from TRBV20-1 and TRBJ2-5, with 14 nucleotides matching TRBD2. Germline CDR1 and CDR2: DFQATT and SNEGSKA (reference sequence). Germline trimming cut 6 bases from V and 1 base from J; bases unmatched to any gene: 4. The CDR3 consists of 15 residues. The CDR3 reads CSASTSGGAQETQYF. The CDR3 DNA follows: TGCAGTGCCTCGACTAGCGGGGGGGCCCAAGAGACCCAGTACTTC.

The chain has TRBV7-6 and TRBJ2-7, with 9 bases that match TRBD2. The trim removed 1 base at V and 6 bases at J, leaving 7 bases unmatched. Germline CDR1 and CDR2: SGHVS and FNYEAQ. CDR3 size: 15 residues. CDR3 amino acids: CASSLVGREGREQYF. The CDR3 nucleotides are TGTGCCAGCAGCTTAGTGGGGCGGGAGGGCCGCGAGCAGTACTTC.

This clonotype was seen many times. The J gene is TRBJ2-3, the V gene TRBV7-2; no clear D gene. The CDR3 is 15 amino acids. Germline-derived CDR1 and CDR2 are SGHTA and FQGNSA. V was shortened by 1 base and J by 6 bases, with 14 bases between the two germline ends. The CDR3 spells CASSLVGLRSDTQYF. CDR3 coding DNA: TGTGCCAGCAGCTTAGTAGGCCTCAGGTCCGATACGCAGTATTTT.

This clonotype was seen a few times. The chain employs TRBV4-2 and TRBJ1-3; 9 bases are a match to TRBD1. The V gene end was trimmed by 0 bases and the J gene end by 8 bases; junction bases not matched to a gene: 8. Looked up from germline, CDR1 is LGHNA and CDR2 is YNFKEQ. The CDR3 runs 16 residues. The CDR3 here is CASSQEGNRGQDTIYF. The CDR3 bases are TGTGCCAGCAGCCAAGAAGGGAACAGGGGGCAGGACACCATATATTTT.

The chain uses TRBV7-6 and TRBJ1-1; D gene ambiguous. Germline V gene data show CDR1 as SGHVS and CDR2 as FNYEAQ. This CDR3 spans 16 amino acids. Trimming cost V 6 bases and J 0 bases, with 17 bases left between them. The chain's CDR3 is CASSGAAASMNTEAFF. CDR3 DNA sequence: TGTGCCAGCAGTGGTGCAGCAGCCTCCATGAACACTGAAGCTTTCTTT.

A single count supports this clonotype. The chain recombines TRBV11-1 with TRBJ2-3, with 12 bases lining up with TRBD2. The CDR3 sequence is 16 residues long. Germline V gene lookup returns CDR1 SGHAT and CDR2 FQDESV (reference sequence). Trimming removed 5 bases from V and 4 bases from J; junction bases left unmatched: 7. The chain's CDR3 is CASSVTSGGFSDTQYF. CDR3 DNA sequence: TGTGCCAGCAGCGTTACTAGCGGGGGGTTCTCAGATACGCAGTATTTT.

The chain uses TRBV20-1 and TRBJ1-4; the match to TRBD1 covers 8 bases. The CDR3 length is 13 residues. Looked up from germline, CDR1 is DFQATT and CDR2 is SNEGSKA (reference sequence). The trim removed 4 bases at V and 8 bases at J, leaving 6 bases unmatched. CDR3 in amino acids: CSAKRQGREKLFF. Here the CDR3 DNA reads TGCAGTGCTAAACGACAGGGGCGGGAAAAACTGTTTTTT.